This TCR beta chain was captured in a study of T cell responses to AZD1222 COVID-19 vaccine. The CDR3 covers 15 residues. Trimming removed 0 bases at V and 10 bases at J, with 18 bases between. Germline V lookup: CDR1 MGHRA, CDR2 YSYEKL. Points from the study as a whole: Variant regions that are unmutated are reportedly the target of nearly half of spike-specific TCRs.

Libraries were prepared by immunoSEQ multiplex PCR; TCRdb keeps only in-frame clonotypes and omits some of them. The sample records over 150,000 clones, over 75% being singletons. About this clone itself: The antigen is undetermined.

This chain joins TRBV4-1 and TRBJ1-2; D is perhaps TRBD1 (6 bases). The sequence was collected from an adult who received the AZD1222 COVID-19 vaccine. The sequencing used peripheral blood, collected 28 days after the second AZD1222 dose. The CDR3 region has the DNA TGCGCCAGCAGCCAAGATAGGGGGACGGCGCGACCCTACACCTTC. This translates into CASSQDRGTARPYTF.